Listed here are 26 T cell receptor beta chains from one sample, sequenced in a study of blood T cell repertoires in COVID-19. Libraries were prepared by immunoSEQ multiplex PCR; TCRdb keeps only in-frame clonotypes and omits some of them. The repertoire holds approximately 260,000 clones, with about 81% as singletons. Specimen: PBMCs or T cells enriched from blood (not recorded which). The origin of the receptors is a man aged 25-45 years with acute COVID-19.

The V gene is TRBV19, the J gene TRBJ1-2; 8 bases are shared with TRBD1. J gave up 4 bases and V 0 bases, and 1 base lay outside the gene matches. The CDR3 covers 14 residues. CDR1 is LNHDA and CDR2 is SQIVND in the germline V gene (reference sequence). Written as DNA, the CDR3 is TGTGCCAGTAGTATAGATACAGGGGGCTATGGCTACACCTTC. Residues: CASSIDTGGYGYTF. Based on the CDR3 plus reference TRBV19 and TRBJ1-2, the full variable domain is DGGITQSPKYLFRKEGQNVTLSCEQNLNHDAMYWYRQDPGQGLRLIYYSQIVNDFQKGDIAEGYSVSREKKESFPLTVTSAQKNPTAFYLCASSIDTGGYGYTFGSGTRLTVV.

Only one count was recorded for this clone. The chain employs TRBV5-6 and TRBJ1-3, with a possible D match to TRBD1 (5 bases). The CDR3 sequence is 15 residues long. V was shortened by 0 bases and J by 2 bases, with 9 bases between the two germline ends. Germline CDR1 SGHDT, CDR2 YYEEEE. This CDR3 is CASSLAGAPGNTIYF. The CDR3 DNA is TGTGCCAGCAGCTTGGCTGGGGCTCCTGGAAACACCATATATTTT.

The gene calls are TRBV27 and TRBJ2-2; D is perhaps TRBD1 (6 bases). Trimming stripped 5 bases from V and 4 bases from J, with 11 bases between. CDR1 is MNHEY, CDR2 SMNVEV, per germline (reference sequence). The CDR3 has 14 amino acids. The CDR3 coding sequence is TGTGCCAGCAGTAGACAGGTGGTCACCGGGGAGCTGTTTTTT. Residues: CASSRQVVTGELFF.

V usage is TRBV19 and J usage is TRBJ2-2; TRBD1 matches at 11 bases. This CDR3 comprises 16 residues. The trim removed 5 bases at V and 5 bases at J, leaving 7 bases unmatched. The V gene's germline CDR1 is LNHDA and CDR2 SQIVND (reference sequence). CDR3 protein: CASSPRDRGRTGELFF. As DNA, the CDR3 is TGTGCCAGTAGTCCCCGGGACAGGGGGAGAACCGGGGAGCTGTTTTTT. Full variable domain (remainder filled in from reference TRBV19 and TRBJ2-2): DGGITQSPKYLFRKEGQNVTLSCEQNLNHDAMYWYRQDPGQGLRLIYYSQIVNDFQKGDIAEGYSVSREKKESFPLTVTSAQKNPTAFYLCASSPRDRGRTGELFFGEGSRLTVL.

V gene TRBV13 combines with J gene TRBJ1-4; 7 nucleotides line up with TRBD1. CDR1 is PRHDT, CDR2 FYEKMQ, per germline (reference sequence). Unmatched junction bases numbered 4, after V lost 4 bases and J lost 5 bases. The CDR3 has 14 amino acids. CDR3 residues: CASSSTGKNEKLFF. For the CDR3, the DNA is TGTGCCAGCAGCTCGACAGGGAAGAATGAAAAACTGTTTTTT.

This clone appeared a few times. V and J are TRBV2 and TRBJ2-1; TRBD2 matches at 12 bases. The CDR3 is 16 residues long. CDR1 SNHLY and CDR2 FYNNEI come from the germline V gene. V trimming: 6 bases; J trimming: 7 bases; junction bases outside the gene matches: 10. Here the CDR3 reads CASRKRLAGEINEQFF. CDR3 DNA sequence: TGTGCCAGCAGGAAACGACTAGCGGGAGAGATAAATGAGCAGTTCTTC.

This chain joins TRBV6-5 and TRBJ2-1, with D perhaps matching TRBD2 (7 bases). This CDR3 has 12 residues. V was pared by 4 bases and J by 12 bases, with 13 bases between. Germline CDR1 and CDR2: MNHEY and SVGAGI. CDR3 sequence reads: CASSLTGRAQFF. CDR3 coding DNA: TGTGCCAGCAGTTTAACAGGGAGGGCGCAGTTCTTC.

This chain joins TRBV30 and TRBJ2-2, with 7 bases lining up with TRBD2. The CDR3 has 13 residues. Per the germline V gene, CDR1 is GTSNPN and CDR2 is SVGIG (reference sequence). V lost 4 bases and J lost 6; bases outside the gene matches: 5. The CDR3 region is CAWTSSGPGELFF. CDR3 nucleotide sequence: TGTGCCTGGACCTCTAGCGGTCCCGGGGAGCTGTTTTTT.

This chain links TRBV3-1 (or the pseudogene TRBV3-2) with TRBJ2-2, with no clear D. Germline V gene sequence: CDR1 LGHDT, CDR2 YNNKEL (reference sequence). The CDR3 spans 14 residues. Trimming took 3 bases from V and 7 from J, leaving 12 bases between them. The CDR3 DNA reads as TGTGCCAGCAGCCACGCTGGGCCCGGCGGGGAGCTGTTTTTT. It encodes CASSHAGPGGELFF.

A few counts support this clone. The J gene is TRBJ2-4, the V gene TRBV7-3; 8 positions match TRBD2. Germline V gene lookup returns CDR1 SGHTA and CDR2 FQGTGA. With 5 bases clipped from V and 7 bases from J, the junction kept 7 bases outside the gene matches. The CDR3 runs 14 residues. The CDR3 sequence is CASSPGGAGNIQYF. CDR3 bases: TGTGCCAGCAGCCCCGGGGGGGCGGGGAACATTCAGTACTTC.

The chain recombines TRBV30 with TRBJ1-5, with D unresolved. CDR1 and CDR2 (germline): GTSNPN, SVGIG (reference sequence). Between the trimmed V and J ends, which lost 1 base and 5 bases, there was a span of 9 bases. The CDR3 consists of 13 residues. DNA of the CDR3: TGTGCCTGGAGTGATCATTCATATCAGCCCCAGCATTTT. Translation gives CAWSDHSYQPQHF.

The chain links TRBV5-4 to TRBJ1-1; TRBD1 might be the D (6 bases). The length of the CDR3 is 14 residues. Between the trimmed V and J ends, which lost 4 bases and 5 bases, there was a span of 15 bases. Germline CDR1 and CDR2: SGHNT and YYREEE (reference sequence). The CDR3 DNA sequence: TGTGCCAGCAGCGGGAGACTGCAGGGGACTGAAGCTTTCTTT. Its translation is CASSGRLQGTEAFF.

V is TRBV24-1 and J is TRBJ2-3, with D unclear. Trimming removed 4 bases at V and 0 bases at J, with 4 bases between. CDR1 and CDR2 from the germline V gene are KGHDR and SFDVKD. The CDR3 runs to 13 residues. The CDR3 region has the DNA TGTGCCACCAGTGAAACTAGCACAGATACGCAGTATTTT. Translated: CATSETSTDTQYF.

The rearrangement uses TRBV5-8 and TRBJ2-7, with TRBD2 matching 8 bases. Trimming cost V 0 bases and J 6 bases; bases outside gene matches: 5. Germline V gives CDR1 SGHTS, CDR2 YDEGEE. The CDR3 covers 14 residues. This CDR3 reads CASSLGLASSEQYV. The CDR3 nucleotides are TGTGCCAGCAGCTTGGGACTAGCGTCATCCGAGCAGTACGTC.

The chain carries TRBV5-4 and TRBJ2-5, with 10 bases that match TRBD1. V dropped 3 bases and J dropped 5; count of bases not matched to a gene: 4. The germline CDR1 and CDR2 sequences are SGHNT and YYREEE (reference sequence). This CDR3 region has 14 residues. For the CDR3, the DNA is TGTGCCAGCAGCTATGACAGGGGGCTTGAGACCCAGTACTTC. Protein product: CASSYDRGLETQYF. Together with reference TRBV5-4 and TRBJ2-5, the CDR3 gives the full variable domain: ETGVTQSPTHLIKTRGQQVTLRCSSQSGHNTVSWYQQALGQGPQFIFQYYREEENGRGNFPPRFSGLQFPNYSSELNVNALELDDSALYLCASSYDRGLETQYFGPGTRLLVL.

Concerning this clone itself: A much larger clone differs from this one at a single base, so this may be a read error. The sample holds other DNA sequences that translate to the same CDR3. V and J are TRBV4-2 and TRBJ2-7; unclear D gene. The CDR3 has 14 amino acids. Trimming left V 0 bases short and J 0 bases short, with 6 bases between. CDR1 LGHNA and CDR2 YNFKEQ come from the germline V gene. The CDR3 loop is CASSQDNSSYEQYV. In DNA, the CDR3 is TGTGCCAGCAGCCAAGATAATAGCTCCTACGAGCAGTACGTC.

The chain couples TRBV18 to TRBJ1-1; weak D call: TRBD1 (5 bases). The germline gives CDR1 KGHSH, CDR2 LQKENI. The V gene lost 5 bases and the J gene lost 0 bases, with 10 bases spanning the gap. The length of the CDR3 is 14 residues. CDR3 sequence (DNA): TGTGCCAGCTCAACCGGACAAATGAACACTGAAGCTTTCTTT. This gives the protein CASSTGQMNTEAFF. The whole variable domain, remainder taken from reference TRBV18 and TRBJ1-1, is NAGVMQNPRHLVRRRGQEARLRCSPMKGHSHVYWYRQLPEEGLKFMVYLQKENIIDESGMPKERFSAEFPKEGPSILRIQQVVRGDSAAYFCASSTGQMNTEAFFGQGTRLTVV.

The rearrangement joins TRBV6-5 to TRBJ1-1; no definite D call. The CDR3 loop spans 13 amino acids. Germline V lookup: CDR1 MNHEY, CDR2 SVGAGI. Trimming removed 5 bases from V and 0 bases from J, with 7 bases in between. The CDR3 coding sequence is TGTGCCAGCAGTACTTCCTTGAACACTGAAGCTTTCTTT. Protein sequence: CASSTSLNTEAFF.

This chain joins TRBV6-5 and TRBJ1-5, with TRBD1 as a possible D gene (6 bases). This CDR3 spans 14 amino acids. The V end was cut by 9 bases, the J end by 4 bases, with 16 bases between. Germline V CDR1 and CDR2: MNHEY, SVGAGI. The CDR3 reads CASRTGGRNQPQHF. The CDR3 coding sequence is TGTGCCAGTAGGACGGGGGGGCGGAATCAGCCCCAGCATTTT.

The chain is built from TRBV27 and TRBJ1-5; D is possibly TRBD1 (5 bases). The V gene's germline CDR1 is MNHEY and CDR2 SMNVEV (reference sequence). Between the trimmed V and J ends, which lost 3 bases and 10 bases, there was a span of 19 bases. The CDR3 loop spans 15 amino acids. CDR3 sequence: CASSFQGLPPIPQHF. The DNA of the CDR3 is TGTGCCAGCAGTTTCCAGGGCCTTCCCCCCATCCCCCAGCATTTT.

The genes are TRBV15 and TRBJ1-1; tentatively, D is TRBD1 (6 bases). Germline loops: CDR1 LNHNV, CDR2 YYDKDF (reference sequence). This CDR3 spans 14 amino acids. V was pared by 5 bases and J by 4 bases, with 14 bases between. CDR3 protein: CATSPRQAITEAFF. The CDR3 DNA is TGTGCCACCAGCCCTCGACAGGCGATCACTGAAGCTTTCTTT.

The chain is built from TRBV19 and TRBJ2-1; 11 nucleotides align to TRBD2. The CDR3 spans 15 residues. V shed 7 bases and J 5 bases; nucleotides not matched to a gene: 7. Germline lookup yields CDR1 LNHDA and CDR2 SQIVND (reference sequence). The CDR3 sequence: CASTPTSGSHNEQFF. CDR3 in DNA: TGTGCCAGTACTCCCACTAGCGGGAGTCACAATGAGCAGTTCTTC.

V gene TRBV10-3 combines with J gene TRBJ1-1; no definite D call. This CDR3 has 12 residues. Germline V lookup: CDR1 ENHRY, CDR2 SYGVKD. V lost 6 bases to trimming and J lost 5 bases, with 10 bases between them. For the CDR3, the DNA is TGTGCCATCAGGGATGTCGGGACTGAAGCTTTCTTT. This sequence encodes CAIRDVGTEAFF.

For the CDR3, the DNA is TGTGCCAGCAGTACCTGGACAGGTGGCACAGATACGCAGTATTTT. Its protein product is CASSTWTGGTDTQYF. This rearrangement joins TRBV28 to TRBJ2-3, with TRBD1 matching over 7 bases. The CDR3 consists of 15 residues. Germline V lookup: CDR1 MDHEN, CDR2 SYDVKM. V lost 5 bases and J lost 1; bases outside the gene matches: 6.

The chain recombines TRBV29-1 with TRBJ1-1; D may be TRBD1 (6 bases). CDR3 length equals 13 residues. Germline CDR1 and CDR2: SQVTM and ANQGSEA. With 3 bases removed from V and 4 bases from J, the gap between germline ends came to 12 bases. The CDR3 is CSVDFQGTTEAFF. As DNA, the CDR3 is TGCAGCGTTGATTTCCAGGGGACCACTGAAGCTTTCTTT.

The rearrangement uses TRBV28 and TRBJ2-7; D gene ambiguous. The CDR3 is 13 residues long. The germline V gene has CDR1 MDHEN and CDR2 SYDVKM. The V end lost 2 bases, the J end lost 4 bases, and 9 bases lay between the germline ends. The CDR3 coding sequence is TGTGCCAGCAGTTTAACAGACGTGTACGAGCAGTACGTC. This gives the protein CASSLTDVYEQYV.